This is a list of T cell receptor beta chains from one sample in a study of cytomegalovirus exposure and HLA in healthy donors. TCRdb's copy holds only in-frame clones and misses some; the assay was immunoSEQ multiplex PCR. Counted here are about 130,000 clones, approximately 80% occurring once; the ten biggest clones make up over 0.95%. The sequenced sample consisted of PBMCs. These receptors were obtained from a girl aged 2 to 10 in good health and CMV-seronegative. Each CDR3 is given without its conserved first and last residue. D genes are given only for firm matches.

d_call j_call v_call cdr3_aa
TRBD1 TRBJ1-1 TRBV4-3 ASSQGTGRDTEAF
TRBD2 TRBJ2-7 TRBV15 ATSRETGGYEQY
- TRBJ2-7 TRBV30 AWSVGSGVEQY
TRBD2 TRBJ2-7 TRBV27 ASRTSGYEQY
- TRBJ2-1 TRBV6-5 ASSKGLYNEQF
- TRBJ2-5 TRBV5-1 ASSLAGRRGGKETQY
- TRBJ2-1 TRBV13 ASSLGGIGNYNEQF
TRBD1 TRBJ1-5 TRBV10-3 AIQDRGDRPQH
TRBD2 TRBJ2-5 TRBV4-2 ASSQDIARGDRSWETQY
- TRBJ2-7 TRBV19 ASSSVGLQTSYEQY
TRBD1 TRBJ2-1 TRBV5-1 ASNQGASNEQF
- TRBJ2-7 TRBV21-1 ASSKGGGTPIYEQY
- TRBJ2-7 TRBV5-1 ASSLLAPSTEQY
TRBD2 TRBJ2-5 TRBV5-1 ASSSVAGAGETQY
TRBD1 TRBJ2-5 TRBV5-4 ASSLIDRGGETQY
- TRBJ2-7 TRBV29-1 SVTRDLNYEQY
TRBD1 TRBJ1-2 TRBV30 AWSVGTAPLYGYT
- TRBJ1-6 TRBV9 ASSTAGAQGSPLH
- TRBJ1-3 TRBV7-9 ASSLARQATGNTIY
- TRBJ1-1 TRBV29-1 SAKQALLNTEAF
TRBD1 TRBJ1-2 TRBV11-2 ASSEQQGPYGYT
TRBD2 TRBJ2-3 TRBV6-5 ASRETSGGRDTQY
TRBD1 TRBJ2-7 TRBV11-3 ASSFQGDSYEQY
- TRBJ2-4 TRBV2 ASSDSQANPKNIQY
- TRBJ2-2 TRBV6-1 ASSEAGRKRPGELF
- TRBJ1-1 TRBV30 AWTLNTEAF
- TRBJ2-5 TRBV4-3 ASSQDGRGARRHQETQY
- TRBJ2-7 TRBV11-2 ASSLVSRAEQY
TRBD2 TRBJ2-1 TRBV27 ASGSGSFFSEQF
TRBD1 TRBJ2-7 TRBV7-7 ASSPGTGALGEQY
TRBD1 TRBJ2-3 TRBV6-1 ASSVRQGSTDTQY
TRBD2 TRBJ2-2 TRBV19 ASSDGRRGVAGELF
TRBD2 TRBJ2-1 TRBV4-1 ASSQTLPSSGRLDEQF
TRBD1 TRBJ2-7 TRBV18 ASSPLFRGLYEQY
- TRBJ1-1 TRBV29-1 SVGGQGINTEAF
TRBD1 TRBJ1-4 TRBV28 ASSDRGRTNEKLF
TRBD1 TRBJ2-5 TRBV5-1 ASSPTGTGMETQY
TRBD2 TRBJ2-1 TRBV18 ASSRSGTSGHNEQF
- TRBJ1-2 TRBV5-6 ASSLSTTNGGYT
TRBD2 TRBJ2-3 TRBV9 ASSATTSARTDTQY
- TRBJ2-2 TRBV6-4 ASSDSNLSGELF
TRBD1 TRBJ2-1 TRBV5-1 ASRLGTGRSSYNEQF
- TRBJ1-2 TRBV4-2 ASSQDAGQNYGYT
- TRBJ1-2 TRBV28 ASSFLRSYT
TRBD1 TRBJ2-1 TRBV2 ASIPRRQGAYNEQF
TRBD2 TRBJ2-7 TRBV7-2 ASSLDPRGGLKNEQY
- TRBJ2-5 TRBV6-6 ASSYSRRDFQY
TRBD1 TRBJ1-4 TRBV19 ASSIAGTANEKLF
TRBD1 TRBJ2-3 TRBV5-1 ASSPGTGADTQY
TRBD1 TRBJ1-2 TRBV5-4 ASTMNGPTGDYT
TRBD2 TRBJ2-5 TRBV18 ASSPLLTSGDQETQY
- TRBJ2-4 TRBV15 ATSSTQRNQY
TRBD1 TRBJ2-7 TRBV4-3 ASSLTKGQGAEQY